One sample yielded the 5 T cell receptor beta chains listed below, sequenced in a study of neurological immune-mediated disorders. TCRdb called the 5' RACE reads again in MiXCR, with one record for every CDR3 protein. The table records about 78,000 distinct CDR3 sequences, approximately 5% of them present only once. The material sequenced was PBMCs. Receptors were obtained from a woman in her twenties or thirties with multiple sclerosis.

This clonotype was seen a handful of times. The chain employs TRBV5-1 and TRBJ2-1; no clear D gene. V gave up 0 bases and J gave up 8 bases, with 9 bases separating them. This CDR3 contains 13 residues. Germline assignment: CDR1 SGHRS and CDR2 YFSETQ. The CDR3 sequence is CASSLGPSDEQFF. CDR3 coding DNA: TGCGCCAGCAGCTTGGGTCCGTCGGATGAGCAGTTCTTC. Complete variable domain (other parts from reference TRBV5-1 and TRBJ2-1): KAGVTQTPRYLIKTRGQQVTLSCSPISGHRSVSWYQQTPGQGLQFLFEYFSETQRNKGNFPGRFSGRQFSNSRSEMNVSTLELGDSALYLCASSLGPSDEQFFGPGTRLTVL.

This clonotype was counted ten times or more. In DNA, the CDR3 is TGCGCCAGCAGCTTGACAGGGAGAAGAGATACGCAGTATTTT. Translation: CASSLTGRRDTQYF. V gene TRBV5-1 combines with J gene TRBJ2-3; D is possibly TRBD1 (6 bases). V shed 1 base and J shed 5 bases, with 11 bases lying between them. The length of the CDR3 is 14 residues. Per germline, CDR1 SGHRS and CDR2 YFSETQ.

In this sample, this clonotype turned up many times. The CDR3: CASRLQTAAGEAFF. CDR3 in DNA: TGTGCCAGCAGACTCCAGACAGCGGCTGGAGAAGCTTTCTTT. The rearrangement links TRBV12-3 or TRBV12-4 to TRBJ1-1; tentatively, D is TRBD1 (5 bases). The V end lost 6 bases, the J end lost 8 bases, and 19 bases lay between the germline ends. This CDR3 spans 14 amino acids.

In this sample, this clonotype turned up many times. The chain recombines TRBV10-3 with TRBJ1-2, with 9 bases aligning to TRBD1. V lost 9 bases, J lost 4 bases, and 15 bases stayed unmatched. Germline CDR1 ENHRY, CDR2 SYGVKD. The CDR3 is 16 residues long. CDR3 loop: CAISPGLGQGGYGYTF. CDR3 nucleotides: TGTGCCATATCACCAGGTTTGGGACAGGGTGGCTATGGCTACACCTTC.

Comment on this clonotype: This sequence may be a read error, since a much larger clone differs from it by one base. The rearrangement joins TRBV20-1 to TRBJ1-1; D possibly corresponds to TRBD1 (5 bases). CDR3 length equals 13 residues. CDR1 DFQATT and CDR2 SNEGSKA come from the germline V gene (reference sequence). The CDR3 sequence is CGVGVFAATEAFF. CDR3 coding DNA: TGCGGCGTAGGGGTATTTGCGGCCACTGAAGCTTTCTTT.